This T cell receptor (beta chain) came from a study of cytomegalovirus exposure and HLA in healthy donors (dated by TCRdb to between 2016 and 2019). Broadly, across the study: In an earlier analysis of some 550 of the donors, approximately 300 Gb of sequence data and just under 120 million unique TCR beta sequences from 150 million to 200 million T cells were reported. Around 300 gigabases of sequencing data and tens of millions of unique TCR sequences were included in an early release covering about 620 HLA-typed donors. The genetic ancestry cluster associated with self-reported Caucasian donors included 81% of the 300 to 450 genotyped donors. The study aimed to test whether signatures of past pathogen exposure could be identified by cataloging public T cell receptors. The study used immunosequencing to profile the T cell repertoires of hundreds of subjects and linked those repertoires to cytomegalovirus serostatus. Along with the approximately 600-subject first cohort, a separate validation cohort of over a hundred different subjects was used. To predict cytomegalovirus infection status, the study brought together high-throughput TCR immunosequencing, statistical association of individual TCRs with disease status, and machine learning. To study patterns of TCR occurrence, a later analysis re-analyzed previously published TCR beta repertoires from 600 to 750 donors and added high-resolution HLA genotyping. In the later analysis, no new phenotypic data were used to find candidate immune exposures; instead, reliance was placed on TCR beta sequences and their occurrence across donors. An earlier analysis of 587 of the donors used high-throughput TCR beta sequencing to judge whether each TCR beta V gene segment behaved as functional or pseudogenic. Donor age, sex, ethnicity and CMV serostatus were compiled alongside the repertoire data. A later genetic analysis used genome-wide SNP genotypes for about 60% of the roughly 700 donors, treating that subset as a discovery cohort. All discovery cohort repertoires had been generated using a single sequencing platform. HLA typing included class I and class II loci at four-digit resolution. The number of typed donors differed by locus: about 620-640 for A, B, C, DRB1 and DQB1; 522 for DQA1; 606 for DPA1; and approximately 450 for DPB1. Because of strong linkage in the cohort, 5 or 6 DR-DQ haplotypes were treated as single units for association and clustering. On average, roughly 250,000 unique TCR beta nucleotide sequences were sequenced per donor among fewer than 500 genotyped donors of the cohort, with around 19% of those sequences being non-productive.

What the work shows at the level of the full study, not this receptor alone: Most CMV-associated TCR beta chains appeared to be HLA-restricted in a later analysis, and the HLA associations seemed to be driven largely by CMV exposure. Linkage disequilibrium might explain the correlated functional status among segregating V segments, but an unknown experimental factor could not be excluded. A group of highly shared sequence variants was considered likely to be a technical artifact of the sequencing pipeline. A later analysis reported that several top co-occurrence clusters appeared linked to parvovirus B19, influenza, CMV and Epstein-Barr virus. The study gave a list of under 200 TCR beta chains associated with cytomegalovirus. According to the authors, the approach could potentially be generalized to other disease states and immunological phenotypes. In a later genetic analysis, fewer N-insertions in productive TCRs were reported among donors in an Asian-associated ancestry cluster than the approximately 630-donor mean. An earlier analysis of 587 of the donors showed that most TCR beta V segments appeared in productive rearrangements either about 87% or about 30% of the time, which broadly matched IMGT annotations. Because the 87-base-pair reads could not distinguish some IMGT-functional V segments, including TRBV6-2 and TRBV6-3, those segments were excluded. In both the original and validation cohorts, the classifier was reported to diagnose cytomegalovirus status with high specificity and sensitivity. A later genetic analysis associated a missense DCLRE1C variant with V-gene and J-gene trimming of TCR beta chains, and an independent cohort replicated the association. At a false discovery rate of 0.05, a later analysis linked 16,951 TCR beta sequences to specific HLA alleles. About 17 rarely observed V segments, including chromosome 9 orphons, were excluded from the earlier analysis of several hundred of the donors because counts were too low. HLA typing was unavailable for some donors at each locus, so association tests used only the typed subset. In a later analysis, HLA-associated TCR beta chains showed more clonal expansion and lower generation probabilities than non-associated chains that were equally common. This cohort had only TCR beta chains sequenced, and the lack of alpha or paired-chain data limited which features could be detected. Presence/absence analyses assumed roughly uniform sequencing depth across donors, an assumption that may not hold. A further reported finding was that TCR beta sequences accurately predicted the HLA-A and HLA-B alleles for most subjects in the first cohort. For the cohort, immune exposure information was limited to CMV serostatus. In vitro tests confirmed that a few of the cytomegalovirus-associated TCR beta chains recognize cytomegalovirus antigens. Most TCR sequences were observed very rarely across donors, whereas some public TCRs were present in many individuals. According to a later analysis, TCR association rates differed among HLA loci, with DRB1 alleles showing the most associated TCRs and HLA-C alleles showing the fewest. When HLA alleles, especially DR and DQ, strongly co-occurred, TCR associations were difficult to assign to individual alleles.

The library was obtained by the immunoSEQ multiplex PCR assay. The multiplex PCR relied on a mix of 60 forward primers for TCR Vbeta segments and 13 reverse primers for TCR Jbeta segments. Amplification of the CDR3 region of rearranged TCR beta genes was performed with a multiplex PCR assay on genomic DNA. Amplified TCR beta libraries were sequenced as 87-base-pair reads on the Illumina HiSeq System. From the authors' description of their analysis: In a later analysis, around 80 million unique TCR beta chains were counted across the approximately 640 repertoires, and roughly 10 million of these chains were shared by at least two donors. Raw reads were error-corrected and collapsed into unique sequences with a nearest-neighbor algorithm that merged closely related sequences to remove PCR and sequencing errors. Alignment of CDR3 sequences to IMGT reference sequences was used to assign V, D and J gene segments. For a sequence to be retained, at least a six-nucleotide match to both a V gene segment and a J gene segment was required. Rearrangements were called productive when the CDR3 lacked stop codons and stayed in frame with V and J; all others were non-productive. CDR3 was defined by IMGT convention, running from the second conserved V-encoded cysteine to the conserved J-encoded phenylalanine. The earlier analysis of about 570 of the donors excluded any sequence lacking an unambiguous match to a single V gene segment. In an earlier analysis of about 590 of the donors, a V segment was called functional when productive rearrangements were above 56.7%, and segregating when the standard deviation between donors exceeded 5%. A statistical classification framework was built to diagnose cytomegalovirus status from the catalog of TCR beta chain sequences. In a later analysis, V and J genes were assigned by comparing TCR nucleotide sequences against IMGT/GENE-DB human TR gene sequences. A later analysis assigned CDR3 sequences and most-parsimonious VDJ recombination scenarios with the TCRdist pipeline. A later analysis defined each TCR beta chain by its CDR3 amino acid sequence plus V-gene family, and excluded reads lacking a unique V-gene family. As a way to deal with suspected cross-contamination and a sequencing artifact, a later analysis dropped 450 to 600 nucleotide sequences that were highly shared and had low generation probability. In a later analysis, a clonal expansion index was calculated for each public chain from normalized within-repertoire ranks of inferred template counts. A later analysis computed generation probabilities with a VDJ recombination model fitted to out-of-frame rearrangements, and checked the results against IGoR. A later analysis scored TCR-TCR, TCR-HLA and TCR-CMV co-occurrence with hypergeometric tests, applying a repertoire-size bias correction to TCR pairs. In a later analysis, false discovery rates were estimated by permuting HLA or CMV assignments 20 times. In a later analysis, co-occurring TCRs were grouped using DBSCAN, with TCRdist sequence similarity added in when clustering inside HLA-allele-positive subsets. Co-occurrence clustering excluded repertoires with fewer than 30,000 or more than 120,000 public chains, plus five with anomalous nucleotide sharing. TCRdb's version of the immuneACCESS table is confined to in-frame rearrangements and falls short of the full clone set. An unresolved V gene accounts for under half of the shortfall where checked; the remainder is of unknown origin. That table is the source of V, J and clone size, and D and trimming were worked out from the DNA. The sample profile shows tens of thousands of clones; more than 70% of them were found once. In total, the top ten clones hold 9.7% of the sample.

Comment on this clone: Its specific antigen is unknown. Base qualities were left out, and no much larger clone turns up one base away.

Based on the germline V gene (reference sequence), the CDR1 and CDR2 sequences are SEHNR and FQNEAQ. The CDR3 runs 13 residues from the cysteine to the phenylalanine. Only the CDR3 DNA is retained, 39 bases long and in frame from the first base. Trimming removed 3 bases from V and 5 bases from J; the gene matches leave 1 base unexplained. The cohort consisted of 600 to 750 healthy bone marrow donors. All cohort members were sampled while nominally healthy, although unrecorded immune exposures were likely present. The donor was CMV seronegative and belonged to the group of over 350 seronegative cohort members. Every donor gave a peripheral blood sample, and the peripheral blood mononuclear cells from that sample were used for TCR beta sequencing. Genomic DNA was extracted from the blood cell samples with the Qiagen DNeasy Blood Extraction Kit.

The chain uses TRBV7-9 and TRBJ2-3; TRBD2 fits 8 bases in the junction. Sequenced material: PBMCs. This sequence originates from a man aged 40-49 years in good health and CMV-seronegative. The DNA sequence follows: TGTGCCAGCAGCTTGCTAGCGGGAGATACGCAGTATTTT. It specifies CASSLLAGDTQYF. Reference TRBV7-9 and TRBJ2-3 genes cover what lies past the CDR3, so the full variable domain is DTGVSQNPRHKITKRGQNVTFRCDPISEHNRLYWYRQTLGQGPEFLTYFQNEAQLEKSRLLSDRFSAERPKGSFSTLEIQRTEQGDSAMYLCASSLLAGDTQYFGPGTRLTVL.